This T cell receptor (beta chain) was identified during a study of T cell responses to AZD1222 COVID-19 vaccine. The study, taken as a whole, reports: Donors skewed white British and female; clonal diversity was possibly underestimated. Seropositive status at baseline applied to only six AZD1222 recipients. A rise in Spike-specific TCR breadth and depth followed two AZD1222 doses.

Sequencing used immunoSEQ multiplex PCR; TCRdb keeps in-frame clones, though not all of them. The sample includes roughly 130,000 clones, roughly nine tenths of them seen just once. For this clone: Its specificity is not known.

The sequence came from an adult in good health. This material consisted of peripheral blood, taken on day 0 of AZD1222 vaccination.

The CDR3 reads CASSLLKNTEAFF. For the CDR3, the DNA is TGTGCCAGCAGTTTACTGAAGAACACTGAAGCTTTCTTT. The rearrangement joins TRBV27 to TRBJ1-1; D is undetermined. With 2 bases removed from V and 1 base from J, the gap between germline ends came to 5 bases. The CDR3 contains 13 residues. Germline CDR1 MNHEY, CDR2 SMNVEV (reference sequence).